These T cell receptor beta chains were read from a single sample in a study of blood T cell repertoires in COVID-19. TCRdb's copy holds only in-frame clones and misses some; the assay was immunoSEQ multiplex PCR. Of about 84,000 clones in the sample, about four fifths were seen once. The material sequenced was peripheral blood. These receptors were taken from a man aged 80 or over with active or convalescent COVID-19. CDR3s include the opening cysteine and the closing phenylalanine or tryptophan. The order of the fields is CDR3 protein, CDR3 DNA, D gene, V gene, clone size, J gene, CDR3 length. D genes are given only for firm matches. Rows may omit the clone size; those that give it use once, few, many or a size class.

CASNRGRNTEAFF TGTGCCAGTAACAGGGGGCGGAACACTGAAGCTTTCTTT TRBD1 TRBV19 many TRBJ1-1 13
CASSIGTLDYEQYF TGTGCCAGCAGCATCGGGACACTAGACTACGAGCAGTACTTC . TRBV7-2 . TRBJ2-7 14
CASSTLTEKVTEAFF TGTGCCAGCAGTACCCTGACAGAAAAGGTGACTGAAGCTTTCTTT . TRBV27 . TRBJ1-1 15
CASRPPGTNSYNEQFF TGTGCCAGCAGGCCCCCCGGGACAAACTCCTACAATGAGCAGTTCTTC . TRBV25-1 . TRBJ2-1 16
CASSSGGAGGNEKLFF TGTGCCAGCAGCTCCGGCGGGGCAGGGGGTAATGAAAAACTGTTTTTT TRBD1 TRBV7-9 . TRBJ1-4 16
CASSIGSSTEAFF TGTGCCAGTAGTATAGGTTCCTCCACTGAAGCTTTCTTT . TRBV19 . TRBJ1-1 13
CASSPRTLTGEQYF TGTGCCAGCAGCCCTCGGACTCTGACTGGCGAGCAGTACTTC . TRBV3-1/TRBV3-2 few TRBJ2-7 14
CSVKAGEETQYF TGCAGCGTTAAGGCAGGGGAAGAGACCCAGTACTTC . TRBV29-1 once TRBJ2-5 12
CANLPVDRHNSPLHF TGTGCCAACCTTCCCGTCGACAGACATAATTCACCCCTCCACTTT . TRBV6-4 . TRBJ1-6 15
CSWTVMNTEAFF TGCAGCTGGACAGTCATGAACACTGAAGCTTTCTTT . TRBV29-1 once TRBJ1-1 12
CASSPLSGGNSPLHF TGTGCCAGTAGTCCGCTCAGTGGTGGTAATTCACCCCTCCACTTT . TRBV19 . TRBJ1-6 15
CASSNGGSQETQYF TGTGCCAGCAGCAACGGTGGGAGCCAAGAGACCCAGTACTTC . TRBV7-2 . TRBJ2-5 14
CASSPGWGGDEAFF TGTGCCAGCAGCCCCGGGTGGGGGGGAGATGAAGCTTTCTTT . TRBV25-1 once TRBJ1-1 14
CASSQGLTGLQETQYF TGCGCCAGCAGCCAAGGCCTGACAGGGCTCCAAGAGACCCAGTACTTC TRBD1 TRBV4-1 . TRBJ2-5 16
CAISDPKTNYGYTF TGTGCCATCAGTGATCCCAAAACTAACTATGGCTACACCTTC . TRBV10-3 . TRBJ1-2 14
CASSDPRSNQPQHF TGTGCCAGCAGCGACCCCAGGAGCAATCAGCCCCAGCATTTT . TRBV6-5 . TRBJ1-5 14
CASSYAGLAFVEQYF TGTGCCAGCAGTTACGCGGGACTAGCTTTTGTCGAGCAGTACTTC TRBD2 TRBV6-5 . TRBJ2-7 15
CASSLQVGQQPQHF TGCGCCAGCAGCTTGCAGGTGGGGCAGCAGCCCCAGCATTTT . TRBV5-1 few TRBJ1-5 14
CASSTAEAANYGYTF TGTGCCAGCAGTACCGCAGAGGCAGCTAACTATGGCTACACCTTC . TRBV28 few TRBJ1-2 15
CASSRRGRSEGETQYF TGTGCCAGCTCCCGCCGGGGACGCTCGGAGGGGGAGACCCAGTACTTC . TRBV18 . TRBJ2-5 16
CASSSPGTGGPQHF TGTGCCAGCAGTTCTCCCGGGACAGGGGGCCCCCAGCATTTT TRBD1 TRBV28 . TRBJ1-5 14
CASSWPLTSGSTGELFF TGTGCCAGCAGTTGGCCCCTGACTAGCGGGAGTACCGGGGAGCTGTTTTTT TRBD2 TRBV27 once TRBJ2-2 17
CASSVGWGRGANVLTF TGTGCCAGCAGCGTGGGGTGGGGGCGTGGGGCCAACGTCCTGACTTTC . TRBV9 once TRBJ2-6 16
CASSRVVGPSRKLFF TGTGCCAGCAGCCGCGTAGTGGGGCCAAGTCGAAAACTGTTTTTT . TRBV7-9 . TRBJ1-4 15
CASLPGGNYNEKLFF TGTGCCAGTCTTCCTGGGGGGAACTATAATGAAAAACTGTTTTTT . TRBV19 . TRBJ1-4 15
CASSVVSGNTIYF TGTGCCAGCAGCGTCGTCTCTGGAAACACCATATATTTT . TRBV28 . TRBJ1-3 13
CASRGGRMNTEAFF TGTGCCAGCAGGGGGGGACGGATGAACACTGAAGCTTTCTTT . TRBV2 . TRBJ1-1 14
CASGEGLAGLNF TGCGCCAGCGGAGAGGGGCTAGCGGGCCTTAACTTC TRBD2 TRBV10-1 few TRBJ2-7 12
CASSLTATNEKLFF TGTGCCAGCAGCTTGACTGCTACTAATGAAAAACTGTTTTTT . TRBV5-5 . TRBJ1-4 14
CASSLAIGTSGTGELFF TGTGCCAGCAGCTTAGCAATTGGGACTAGCGGCACCGGGGAGCTGTTTTTT TRBD2 TRBV11-1 . TRBJ2-2 17
CASSLGTVGMNTEAFF TGTGCCAGCAGTTTAGGGACAGTAGGCATGAACACTGAAGCTTTCTTT TRBD1 TRBV6-2/TRBV6-3 . TRBJ1-1 16
CASSIGGSKGGETQYF TGTGCCAGTAGTATAGGAGGCAGTAAAGGTGGAGAGACCCAGTACTTC . TRBV19 . TRBJ2-5 16
CASSGTSGRNEQFF TGTGCCAGCAGTGGGACTAGCGGTCGCAATGAGCAGTTCTTC TRBD2 TRBV6-2/TRBV6-3 . TRBJ2-1 14
CASTKPGGKRGYTF TGTGCCAGCACCAAGCCGGGGGGGAAACGAGGCTACACCTTC . TRBV5-6 few TRBJ1-2 14
CSVEVAGTDTQYF TGCAGCGTTGAGGTTGCGGGAACAGATACGCAGTATTTT . TRBV29-1 . TRBJ2-3 13
CASSSGQGSRHEQYF TGTGCCAGCAGCTCCGGACAGGGGAGTCGCCACGAGCAGTACTTC TRBD1 TRBV7-9 . TRBJ2-7 15
CASRGSSGRTYNEQFF TGTGCCAGCAGGGGGTCTAGCGGGAGGACCTACAATGAGCAGTTCTTC TRBD2 TRBV2 . TRBJ2-1 16
CASSSGIPGELFF TGTGCCAGCAGTTCAGGGATACCCGGGGAGCTGTTTTTT . TRBV12-3/TRBV12-4 . TRBJ2-2 13
CASSQAGGAFQETQYF TGTGCCAGCAGCCAAGCCGGGGGGGCCTTCCAAGAGACCCAGTACTTC TRBD2 TRBV3-1/TRBV3-2 once TRBJ2-5 16
CASSDRRSYEKLFF TGTGCCAGCAGTGACCGCAGGTCGTATGAAAAACTGTTTTTT . TRBV2 . TRBJ1-4 14
CASSLARTGSGNTIYF TGTGCCAGCAGCTTAGCACGGACAGGGTCTGGAAACACCATATATTTT TRBD1 TRBV7-2 . TRBJ1-3 16
CASSHRQGSETGELFF TGTGCCAGCAGCCATAGACAGGGCTCCGAAACCGGGGAGCTGTTTTTT TRBD1 TRBV7-8 . TRBJ2-2 16
CASSPGGRTEAFF TGCGCCAGCAGCCCTGGGGGGAGAACTGAAGCTTTCTTT . TRBV5-1 . TRBJ1-1 13
CATSTRGADQPQHF TGTGCCACCAGCACCCGGGGGGCGGATCAGCCCCAGCATTTT . TRBV15 once TRBJ1-5 14
CASSLARLGQLTDTQYF TGTGCCAGCAGCTTAGCGAGACTAGGCCAACTCACAGATACGCAGTATTTT . TRBV7-9 . TRBJ2-3 17
CASSLGLAGTDTQYF TGTGCCAGCAGCCTCGGACTAGCGGGCACAGATACGCAGTATTTT TRBD2 TRBV5-6 . TRBJ2-3 15
CSVANSYNEQFF TGCAGCGTAGCTAACTCCTACAATGAGCAGTTCTTC . TRBV29-1 . TRBJ2-1 12
CASSLGTGGSGNTIYF TGTGCCAGCAGTTTGGGGACAGGGGGTTCAGGAAACACCATATATTTT TRBD1 TRBV28 . TRBJ1-3 16
CASSPGGDTEAFF TGTGCCAGCTCACCTGGGGGGGACACTGAAGCTTTCTTT . TRBV18 . TRBJ1-1 13